Listed below are T cell receptor beta chains from one sample, sequenced in a study of shared clonotypes between healthy human individuals. TCRdb keeps only in-frame clones here, not all; method: immunoSEQ multiplex PCR. The sample records 2 million to 2.5 million clones, more than 80% being singletons. The sample consisted of naive CD4+ T cells from PBMCs. These TCRs come from a man between 18 and 35 years old in good health. Some clones in this sample may be carry-over from other donors' samples. The CDR3 runs from the conserved cysteine through the conserved F or W. The D gene is left open where the match is weak. Expanded clones get a size class; other rows say once, few or many, or leave the size out.

CDR3nt,CDR3aa,abundance,v_gene,j_gene,d_gene
TGTGCCCGTGGGCGACAGAACACCGGGGAGCTGTTTTTT,CARGRQNTGELFF,.,TRBV30,TRBJ2-2,.
TGTGCCAGCACCCCCTGGGGAGGGTCTAAGACTGAAGCTTTCTTT,CASTPWGGSKTEAFF,.,TRBV2,TRBJ1-1,.
TGTGCCAGCAGCTTGGGACAATCTGGGGCCAACGTCCTGACTTTC,CASSLGQSGANVLTF,.,TRBV9,TRBJ2-6,.
TGTGCCAGCAGCCAAGAAGGGGATTGGTCCTACAATGAGCAGTTCTTC,CASSQEGDWSYNEQFF,.,TRBV4-2,TRBJ2-1,.
TGTGCCAGCAGCTTAGCCTTCGGGCGGGGAGCTTTCTTT,CASSLAFGRGAFF,.,TRBV7-2,TRBJ1-1,.
TGTGCCAGCAGCGTAGCTCTGGGGTCGGTCTACGAGCAGTACTTC,CASSVALGSVYEQYF,.,TRBV9,TRBJ2-7,.
TGTGCCAGCAGCTTGGTGGGCCGGGCCCTAGGAGGCTACACCTTC,CASSLVGRALGGYTF,.,TRBV5-6,TRBJ1-2,.
TGTGCCAGCAGCCCCCAGACAGGAGGACTCCCTGGCTACACCTTC,CASSPQTGGLPGYTF,.,TRBV9,TRBJ1-2,.
TGTGCCAGCAGTATCCAGGGTTTTGGCGAGCAGTACTTC,CASSIQGFGEQYF,.,TRBV6-1,TRBJ2-7,.
TGTGCCAGCAGTTTAAATACCCCCCAGGGGGGGGAAGAAAGGGCTTTCTTT,CASSLNTPQGGEERAFF,.,TRBV28,TRBJ1-1,TRBD1
TGTGCCAGCCGACAGCCGATCACAGGGTTGACGAACACCGGGGAGCTGTTTTTT,CASRQPITGLTNTGELFF,.,TRBV2,TRBJ2-2,.
TGCGCCAGCAGCCAAGATTTTGGGGCGACTGGAAACACCATATATTTT,CASSQDFGATGNTIYF,.,TRBV4-3,TRBJ1-3,.
TGTGCCAGCGGGACTAGCGGGACCTACGAGCAGTACTTC,CASGTSGTYEQYF,.,TRBV7-9,TRBJ2-7,TRBD2
TGTGCCAGCAGTTACAACCGGGGTCCAGGGGAGCAGTACTTC,CASSYNRGPGEQYF,.,TRBV6-5,TRBJ2-7,.
TGTGCCAGCAGCTTGGGCGTCGGCCATGTCTACGAGCAGTACTTC,CASSLGVGHVYEQYF,.,TRBV7-3,TRBJ2-7,.
TGCGCCAGCAGCCCCTTTGACAGGGACTCCACTGAAGCTTTCTTT,CASSPFDRDSTEAFF,.,TRBV5-1,TRBJ1-1,TRBD1
TGTGCCAGCTCACCGATTAACCACGCCAGGGGAGGGCAGCCCCAGCATTTT,CASSPINHARGGQPQHF,.,TRBV18,TRBJ1-5,.
TGTGCCAGCAGTTTTAGGGTTAAGAGTTTCTATGGCTACACCTTC,CASSFRVKSFYGYTF,.,TRBV28,TRBJ1-2,.
TGCGCCAGCAGCTTGGTTCGGGGATCTGAGCAGTTCTTC,CASSLVRGSEQFF,.,TRBV5-1,TRBJ2-1,.
TGTGCCAGCAGTGCCCAACCTTTAACAGGGGGTAACACAGATACGCAGTATTTT,CASSAQPLTGGNTDTQYF,.,TRBV6-4,TRBJ2-3,TRBD1
TGTGCCAGCAGTGAGCAAGGGTTCGGGGAGACCCAGTACTTC,CASSEQGFGETQYF,.,TRBV2,TRBJ2-5,.
TGCGCCAGCAGTTCTGGAGCGGGAGTTGGGGAGCAGTACTTC,CASSSGAGVGEQYF,.,TRBV5-1,TRBJ2-5,TRBD2
TGTGCCAGCAGTTACTCGTCGGGGATCGGCTACACCTTC,CASSYSSGIGYTF,.,TRBV6-6,TRBJ1-2,.
TGTGCCAGCGCCGGACTAGCGGGAACCTATGAGCAGTTCTTC,CASAGLAGTYEQFF,.,TRBV25-1,TRBJ2-1,TRBD2
TGTGCCAGCAGCCCCCGTGGTTTGTTAGGAGGGGGTTTTCAAGAGACCCAGTACTTC,CASSPRGLLGGGFQETQYF,.,TRBV5-6,TRBJ2-5,.
TGCGCCAGCAGCTCGTACACGGGACAGGGGGCGTACTATGGCTACACCTTC,CASSSYTGQGAYYGYTF,.,TRBV5-1,TRBJ1-2,TRBD1
TGCGCCAGCAGCTTGGGGGATAGCGGGAGTCTCCCAGAGACCCAGTACTTC,CASSLGDSGSLPETQYF,.,TRBV5-1,TRBJ2-5,TRBD2
TGTGCCAGCAGCCCCCGCGGCTATGGCTACACCTTC,CASSPRGYGYTF,once,TRBV13,TRBJ1-2,.
TGTGCCAGCAGTTTAGCGACCCCCCCCCTCGTCTACAATGAGCAGTTCTTC,CASSLATPPLVYNEQFF,.,TRBV27,TRBJ2-1,.
TGTGCCAGCAGACGTCAAACAGGGGTCGAGCAGTACTTC,CASRRQTGVEQYF,.,TRBV5-6,TRBJ2-7,TRBD1
TGTGCCAGCAGCCAACCCCGGACAGTCCAAGAGACCCAGTACTTC,CASSQPRTVQETQYF,.,TRBV4-2,TRBJ2-5,.
TGTGCCAGCGGGACCCCAGCCACCGGGGAGCTGTTTTTT,CASGTPATGELFF,.,TRBV28,TRBJ2-2,.
TGTGCCAGCGGCCCCGGGACTAGCTCCTACAATGAGCAGTTCTTC,CASGPGTSSYNEQFF,.,TRBV28,TRBJ2-1,TRBD2
TGTGCCAGCAGTCTCGACAGGGAAAAGGGAAAACTGTTTTTT,CASSLDREKGKLFF,.,TRBV6-5,TRBJ1-4,TRBD1
TGTGCCAGCAGGGAATACATGAACACTGAAGCTTTCTTT,CASREYMNTEAFF,once,TRBV7-2,TRBJ1-1,.
TGTGCCACCTCGGGGGTCAGCTCTGGGGCCAACGTCCTGACTTTC,CATSGVSSGANVLTF,.,TRBV9,TRBJ2-6,.
TGTGCCAGCAGTTGGCGGGACTCCTACGAGCAGTACTTC,CASSWRDSYEQYF,.,TRBV6-5,TRBJ2-7,.
TGTGCCAGCAGTTACAGCAGCTATGGCTACACCTTC,CASSYSSYGYTF,.,TRBV5-8,TRBJ1-2,.
TGCGCCAGCAGCCGGGTACAGGCCTTAGCCAAAAACATTCAGTACTTC,CASSRVQALAKNIQYF,.,TRBV4-3,TRBJ2-4,.
TGTGCCAGCAGCGATACGACTAGCGGGAGGGCATATGATGAGCAGTTCTTC,CASSDTTSGRAYDEQFF,.,TRBV5-4,TRBJ2-1,TRBD2
TGTGCCAGCGGTGTGGACCGGGGGGCGAGTGAAGCTTTCTTT,CASGVDRGASEAFF,.,TRBV5-8,TRBJ1-1,.
TGCAGCAGCCGGACTAGCGGGGCTTCCTCCTACAATGAGCAGTTCTTC,CSSRTSGASSYNEQFF,.,TRBV29-1,TRBJ2-1,TRBD2